The rows below give T cell receptor beta chains drawn from one sample of a study of shared clonotypes between healthy human individuals. Sequencing used immunoSEQ multiplex PCR; TCRdb keeps in-frame clones, though not all of them. The sample holds just over 2,000,000 clones; about 95% are singletons and the top ten take approximately 0.13%. The sample taken for sequencing was naive CD4+ T cells sorted from blood. The receptor source for this set is a man younger than 30 in good health. The CDR3 runs from the conserved cysteine through the conserved F or W. Each record gives: D gene, J gene, V gene, clone size, CDR3 protein, CDR3 DNA. D genes are given only for firm matches. Clone size is shown for a subset of rows, as once, few, many or a class of expanded clone.

TRBD1,TRBJ2-5,TRBV11-3,NA,CASSLTGTGVETQYF,TGTGCCAGCAGCCTAACCGGGACAGGGGTTGAGACCCAGTACTTC
NA,TRBJ1-2,TRBV19,NA,CASSIERNYGYTF,TGTGCCAGTAGTATCGAAAGGAACTATGGCTACACCTTC
NA,TRBJ1-5,TRBV19,NA,CASSIRADSNQPQHF,TGTGCCAGTAGTATAAGGGCCGATAGCAATCAGCCCCAGCATTTT
NA,TRBJ2-7,TRBV5-8,NA,CASSATTIFKQYF,TGTGCCAGCAGCGCGACAACGATCTTTAAGCAGTACTTC
NA,TRBJ1-2,TRBV6-1,NA,CASTQLRVGGGYTF,TGTGCCAGCACCCAACTCAGGGTAGGAGGAGGCTACACCTTC
NA,TRBJ1-5,TRBV5-4,NA,CASSSGGVIVQPQHF,TGTGCCAGCAGCTCTGGGGGGGTTATAGTTCAGCCCCAGCATTTT
NA,TRBJ1-3,TRBV9,NA,CASSVGGGNTIYF,TGTGCCAGCAGCGTAGGGGGTGGAAACACCATATATTTT
NA,TRBJ2-3,TRBV5-1,NA,CASSNRITGSLRTDTQYF,TGCGCCAGCAGCAACAGGATCACAGGCTCACTGCGCACAGATACGCAGTATTTT
TRBD1,TRBJ2-7,TRBV5-1,NA,CASSLDREVYEQYF,TGCGCCAGCAGCCTGGACAGGGAGGTCTACGAGCAGTACTTC
NA,TRBJ1-1,TRBV30,NA,CAWRSTWNTEAFF,TGTGCCTGGAGGAGTACCTGGAACACTGAAGCTTTCTTT
NA,TRBJ2-2,TRBV11-3,NA,CASTDTGELFF,TGTGCCAGCACCGACACCGGGGAGCTGTTTTTT
NA,TRBJ2-1,TRBV7-9,NA,CASSLGLRASYNEQFF,TGTGCCAGCAGCTTGGGATTGCGGGCGAGCTACAATGAGCAGTTCTTC
TRBD1,TRBJ2-7,TRBV7-2,NA,CASSRWTGTYEQYF,TGTGCCAGCAGCAGATGGACAGGGACGTACGAGCAGTACTTC
NA,TRBJ2-1,TRBV25-1,NA,CASSGRVQYDEQFF,TGTGCCAGCAGTGGCAGGGTCCAATACGATGAGCAGTTCTTC
TRBD2,TRBJ2-2,TRBV28,NA,CASSDPLRAGGRTGELFF,TGTGCCAGCAGTGACCCCCTTAGAGCGGGGGGTCGCACCGGGGAGCTGTTTTTT
NA,TRBJ1-1,TRBV7-2,NA,CASSAWTRNTEAFF,TGTGCCAGCAGCGCCTGGACAAGGAACACTGAAGCTTTCTTT
TRBD1,TRBJ2-7,TRBV5-5,NA,CASSRTTDRANGEQYF,TGTGCCAGCAGCCGTACCACAGACAGGGCGAATGGCGAGCAGTACTTC
TRBD1,TRBJ1-6,TRBV7-9,NA,CASSFRQGIGNSPLHF,TGTGCCAGCAGCTTTCGACAGGGCATCGGGAATTCACCCCTCCACTTT
NA,TRBJ1-1,TRBV6-4,NA,CASSDSKASWRAFF,TGTGCCAGCAGTGACTCGAAGGCCAGCTGGAGGGCTTTCTTT
NA,TRBJ1-4,TRBV7-2,NA,CASSLVVGAPTNEKLFF,TGTGCCAGCAGCTTAGTAGTAGGGGCCCCAACTAATGAAAAACTGTTTTTT
NA,TRBJ1-4,TRBV6-6,NA,CASSYGVGLGAEKLFF,TGTGCCAGCAGTTACGGGGTTGGTCTTGGGGCAGAAAAACTGTTTTTT
TRBD1,TRBJ2-5,TRBV15,NA,CATTTGVLRETQYF,TGTGCCACCACGACAGGGGTATTGAGGGAGACCCAGTACTTC
NA,TRBJ2-4,TRBV10-3,NA,CAISEQGLAKNIQYF,TGTGCCATCAGTGAACAGGGCCTAGCCAAAAACATTCAGTACTTC
TRBD1,TRBJ1-1,TRBV5-1,NA,CASRRDSGNTEAFF,TGCGCCAGCAGGCGGGACAGTGGGAACACTGAAGCTTTCTTT
NA,TRBJ2-1,TRBV7-7,NA,CASSLAGENEQFF,TGTGCTAGCAGCTTAGCAGGGGAGAATGAGCAGTTCTTC
TRBD2,TRBJ2-3,TRBV7-9,NA,CASSRRLAVNTDTQYF,TGTGCCAGCAGCCGAAGACTAGCGGTAAACACAGATACGCAGTATTTT
NA,TRBJ2-5,TRBV6-5,NA,CASSYRARSAQETQYF,TGTGCCAGCAGTTACAGGGCCAGGTCCGCCCAAGAGACCCAGTACTTC
NA,TRBJ1-5,TRBV30,NA,CAWSGQGLGNQPQHF,TGTGCCTGGAGCGGCCAGGGGCTCGGCAATCAGCCCCAGCATTTT
NA,TRBJ2-4,TRBV5-1,NA,CAIPNGGKNIQYF,TGCGCCATCCCAAATGGGGGCAAAAACATTCAGTACTTC
NA,TRBJ2-2,TRBV5-4,NA,CASSLAISPTNTGELFF,TGTGCCAGCAGCTTGGCGATAAGCCCAACGAACACCGGGGAGCTGTTTTTT
NA,TRBJ2-2,TRBV6-1,NA,CASSFTANTGELFF,TGTGCCAGCAGCTTTACAGCGAACACCGGGGAGCTGTTTTTT
NA,TRBJ2-6,TRBV4-3,NA,CASSQGQQAGANVLTF,TGCGCCAGCAGCCAAGGGCAGCAAGCTGGGGCCAACGTCCTGACTTTC
NA,TRBJ1-2,TRBV5-1,NA,CASSLAQGRNYGYTF,TGCGCCAGCAGCTTGGCGCAGGGACGAAACTATGGCTACACCTTC
NA,TRBJ2-7,TRBV4-1,NA,CASSQVTTGAYEQYF,TGCGCCAGCAGCCAAGTCACTACCGGGGCCTACGAGCAGTACTTC
NA,TRBJ1-2,TRBV7-2,NA,CASSLVGGDYGYTF,TGTGCCAGCAGCTTAGTGGGGGGAGATTATGGCTACACCTTC
TRBD1,TRBJ2-3,TRBV6-1,NA,CASSGTGAFTDTQYF,TGTGCCAGCAGTGGGACAGGGGCATTCACAGATACGCAGTATTTT
TRBD1,TRBJ2-3,TRBV11-2,NA,CASSFQGAHMDTQYF,TGTGCCAGCAGCTTCCAGGGGGCGCATATGGATACGCAGTATTTT
TRBD1,TRBJ2-3,TRBV5-1,NA,CASSWGTGGFTDTQYF,TGCGCCAGCAGCTGGGGCACAGGGGGCTTCACAGATACGCAGTATTTT
TRBD2,TRBJ2-1,TRBV11-2,NA,CASSVAGENYNEQFF,TGTGCCAGCAGCGTAGCGGGAGAGAACTACAATGAGCAGTTCTTC
NA,TRBJ1-2,TRBV5-4,once,CASSLVGSDGYTF,TGTGCCAGCAGCTTGGTAGGTTCGGATGGCTACACCTTC
NA,TRBJ2-7,TRBV7-9,NA,CASSLGQGTLSEQYF,TGTGCCAGCAGCTTAGGCCAGGGGACCTTGAGCGAGCAGTACTTC
NA,TRBJ1-1,TRBV5-1,NA,CASSFTANTEAFF,TGCGCCAGCAGCTTCACGGCGAACACTGAAGCTTTCTTT
NA,TRBJ1-3,TRBV5-1,NA,CASSPGSIGNTIYF,TGCGCCAGCAGCCCCGGGTCAATTGGAAACACCATATATTTT
TRBD1,TRBJ1-6,TRBV28,NA,CASSSKGQARIRSLHF,TGTGCCAGCAGTTCGAAGGGACAGGCCCGGATTCGATCCCTCCACTTT
NA,TRBJ2-2,TRBV2,NA,CASSDRALFGELFF,TGTGCCAGCAGTGACAGGGCCTTATTCGGGGAGCTGTTTTTT
TRBD2,TRBJ2-7,TRBV6-6,NA,CASSYSRGGASYEQYF,TGTGCCAGCAGTTACTCCCGGGGGGGAGCCTCCTACGAGCAGTACTTC
NA,TRBJ1-6,TRBV19,NA,CASSISQISNSPLHF,TGTGCCAGTAGTATCTCGCAGATATCAAATTCACCCCTCCACTTT
TRBD2,TRBJ2-1,TRBV18,NA,CASSLGLAGGIGNEQFF,TGTGCCAGCTCACTCGGACTAGCGGGAGGGATCGGGAATGAGCAGTTCTTC
NA,TRBJ1-1,TRBV6-5,once,CASRLDPRNTEAFF,TGTGCCAGCAGATTGGACCCCAGGAACACTGAAGCTTTCTTT
NA,TRBJ1-1,TRBV7-9,NA,CASSPVGGEAFF,TGTGCCAGCAGCCCCGTAGGGGGAGAAGCTTTCTTT
TRBD1,TRBJ1-2,TRBV30,NA,CAWRSQGIRGYTF,TGTGCCTGGAGGTCACAGGGGATCAGGGGCTACACCTTC
TRBD1,TRBJ2-7,TRBV14,NA,CASSLAGTGFYEQYF,TGTGCCAGCAGCCTTGCCGGGACAGGGTTCTACGAGCAGTACTTC
TRBD1,TRBJ2-2,TRBV10-1,NA,CASSKQGATGELFF,TGCGCCAGCAGTAAACAGGGGGCGACCGGGGAGCTGTTTTTT
TRBD2,TRBJ2-7,TRBV7-2,NA,CASSSGLAWGYEQYF,TGTGCCAGCAGCTCGGGACTAGCGTGGGGCTACGAGCAGTACTTC
TRBD1,TRBJ2-3,TRBV5-1,once,CASSLPRTGLTDTQYF,TGCGCCAGCAGCCTCCCCAGGACAGGGCTCACAGATACGCAGTATTTT
NA,TRBJ2-2,TRBV5-4,NA,CASRTPSGELFF,TGTGCCAGCAGGACCCCGTCCGGGGAGCTGTTTTTT
TRBD1,TRBJ2-7,TRBV7-9,NA,CASRGTGLYEQYF,TGTGCCAGCAGGGGGACAGGGCTTTACGAGCAGTACTTC
NA,TRBJ1-2,TRBV7-2,NA,CASSGSRGADYGYTF,TGTGCCAGCAGCGGCAGTAGGGGGGCGGACTATGGCTACACCTTC
TRBD2,TRBJ2-1,TRBV6-4,NA,CASSRAGTSGSGEQFF,TGTGCCAGCAGTCGGGCCGGGACTAGCGGGAGTGGTGAGCAGTTCTTC